These 3 T cell receptor beta chains were sequenced from one sample in a study of early T cells in non-severe SARS-CoV-2 infection. TCRdb re-analysed the 5' RACE reads in MiXCR, keeping a single row per CDR3 protein. The data hold some 64,000 distinct CDR3 sequences, with about 10% observed a single time. Sequenced sample: whole blood. These receptors all stem from an adult who was a healthcare worker with PCR-confirmed SARS-CoV-2 infection or an uninfected control (not recorded which).

This chain links TRBV7-9 with TRBJ2-5; no reliable D call. The V gene's germline CDR1 is SEHNR and CDR2 FQNEAQ (reference sequence). The CDR3 is 14 residues long. Trimming shortened V by 5 bases and J by 0 bases, and 10 bases separated the two germline ends. The CDR3 is CASSPGRYQETQYF. In nucleotides, the CDR3 is TGTGCCAGCAGCCCTGGACGGTACCAAGAGACCCAGTACTTC.

This clonotype has a count of ten or more. CDR3 in DNA: TGTGCCAGCTCGGGACACGGTGGGTATGGCTACACCTTC. Translation gives CASSGHGGYGYTF. The chain joins TRBV2 to TRBJ1-2; a weak D match, TRBD1 (6 bases). The CDR3 has 13 residues. The germline V gene encodes CDR1 SNHLY and CDR2 FYNNEI. Trimming left V 8 bases short and J 5 bases short, with 15 bases between.

This clonotype has a handful of counts. The rearrangement uses TRBV2 and TRBJ2-3; a possible D gene is TRBD1 (5 bases). Germline V lookup: CDR1 SNHLY, CDR2 FYNNEI. The CDR3 is made up of 14 amino acids. V was clipped by 7 bases and J by 1 base, with 12 bases between them. The CDR3 DNA reads as TGTGCCAGCACAGGGCAAAGGGGCACAGATACGCAGTATTTT. It yields the protein CASTGQRGTDTQYF.